This section outlines one T cell receptor beta chain sequence together with its context. The antigen it recognizes is unknown. Base-call qualities are not available, and no considerably larger clone is one nucleotide away. This entry comes from a study of tumor-infiltrating lymphocytes in primary liver carcinoma (dated by TCRdb to about 2017). Describing the broader study: The five patients, three men and two women aged 30 to 69 years, had hepatocellular carcinoma (four) or combined HCC and intrahepatic cholangiocarcinoma (one). The tumors of the five patients were staged as T1-T3 N0M0, with maximum diameters ranging from roughly 4 to 10 cm. Each sample produced roughly 3.65 to 8 million productive TCRbeta reads, and read depth showed no significant difference between tissue types. The study combined TCRbeta repertoire sequencing, expression microarrays and whole-exome sequencing across five regions of each liver tumor, with adjacent normal tissue and blood. A total of some 35 specimens from 5 patients went through TCRbeta repertoire sequencing, namely 25 tumor regions, 5 adjacent noncancerous liver tissues and 5 peripheral blood samples. Agilent mRNA microarray profiling was performed on the approximately 25 tumor region samples to relate TCRbeta repertoire diversity to the local molecular phenotype. High reproducibility was observed for the technical replicate repertoires, with mean shared-clone rates about 0.92 and correlation coefficients above 0.95. The investigation overall reported the following: Compared with blood, tumors had a significantly larger share of the repertoire taken up by the top 250 clones (p = 0.039). Only about 7.5-25% of top clones were found in all five regions of a tumor, suggesting spatial heterogeneity of tumor-infiltrating T cells. Since the samples were bulk and unsorted, there was no way to compare CD4+ and CD8+ T cell repertoires. Pairs of tumor regions showed greater repertoire overlap (mean around 36%) than tumor-adjacent pairs (approximately 17%) or tumor-blood pairs (around 15%), which is consistent with antigen-driven expansion. The study included only 4 to 6 patients, and the authors note findings should be validated in a larger study. Only the TCR beta chain was sequenced, which likely underestimates true repertoire diversity because unpaired alpha chains were not captured.

CDR1 is given as SQVTM and CDR2 as ANQGSEA, both from the germline V gene. There are 13 amino acids in the CDR3, from cysteine to phenylalanine inclusive. Here the CDR3 DNA is all that survives: 39 bases in frame from base 1. Trimming at the junction amounts to 7 bases on V and 10 bases on J, and the germline ends lie 22 bases apart. A constant-region primer and ProtoScript II reverse transcriptase were used to reverse-transcribe TCRbeta-specific cDNA from approximately 500 ng total RNA. The TCRbeta libraries were prepared through three rounds of nested multiplex PCR following a slightly modified ARM-PCR procedure. Each of the first two PCR rounds ran for approximately 9 cycles and used multiplex TRBV1-TRBV30 forward primers together with a Cbeta reverse primer. A final 25-cycle PCR with Deep VentR polymerase added sample barcodes and Illumina adapters. Amplicons of 200-500 bp were gel-purified with a QIAquick gel extraction kit before sequencing. An Illumina HiSeq 2500 was used to sequence the TCRbeta amplicons with 250-bp paired-end reads. In the source study's methods: To recover full CDR3 sequences, reads were quality-trimmed using Trimmomatic v0.33 and paired reads were then merged using FLASH v1.2.11. V, D and J germline segments were assigned to the rearranged TCRbeta sequences using MiGEC v1.2.1b. VDJtools v1.0.0 computed clonotype statistics and Shannon-Wiener diversity indices. To reduce sampling bias, subsequent analyses other than the diversity analysis used only the 250 most abundant clonotypes in each sample. TCRdb reran the public reads through fastp at Q25 and MiXCR, keeping productive beta chains. Identical CDR3 protein sequences are pooled into one entry, listed with their most common genes and DNA. It is TCRdb's table, rather than the study itself, that gives the V and J calls and clone size. This sample has fewer than 150,000 distinct CDR3 sequences in its table, and approximately 70% of those were observed once. Roughly 8.8% of the sample comes from the top ten.

Total RNA and DNA were co-extracted without cell sorting from approximately 20-30 mg of bulk tissue using the AllPrep DNA/RNA mini kit. Roughly five patients with histopathologically diagnosed primary liver carcinoma underwent surgical resection in China between November 2015 and March 2016. Patients had chronic HBV infection and were treatment-naive at sampling. Five spatially separated regions were sampled from each tumor: the superior, inferior, left-lateral and right-lateral poles, plus the tumor centre. According to histology, viable tumor cells made up more than 75% of every tumor sample. Fresh tumor and adjacent tissue pieces were bisected, with one half stored in RNAlater at -80 degrees C and the other half sent for histology.

This receptor was identified in a woman aged 55-75 years with primary liver carcinoma and hepatitis B virus infection. Input material: liver tumor tissue from sampling region 1. The sample's cell subset or site label, decoded: tumor region T1, superior pole. The rearranged chain carries TRBV29-1 and TRBJ2-5; the D region possibly corresponds to TRBD2 (5 bases align). CDR3 sequence: CSAYSGFQDIQYF. The DNA sequence is given as TGCAGCGCGTATTCGGGATTTCAAGATATCCAGTACTTC. Outside the CDR3, residues come from the reference TRBV29-1 and TRBJ2-5 proteins, so the full variable domain is: SAVISQKPSRDICQRGTSLTIQCQVDSQVTMMFWYRQQPGQSLTLIATANQGSEATYESGFVIDKFPISRPNLTFSTLTVSNMSPEDSSIYLCSAYSGFQDIQYFGPGTRLLVL.